This TCR beta chain was found in a study of human T cells and chemical hapten exposure. This clonotype appeared many times. Time point defined: patch test 1, 2 weeks after DPC sensitization. Treatment meaning: therapeutic diphenylcyclopropenone sensitization with weekly scalp DPC. Sample donors consisted of patients with alopecia, aged 18 to 70 years, who were suitable for DPC. The CDR3 has 13 residues. CDR1 is SQVTM, CDR2 ANQGSEA, per germline. Deletions cut 3 bases from V and 6 bases from J, with 14 bases between. TCRdb itself ran the RACE reads through MiXCR, one entry per CDR3 protein. The repertoire consists of about 380,000 distinct CDR3 sequences, with approximately 5.1% occurring once and the leading ten covering 2% to 2.5%.

This TCR came from a woman aged 45-59 years with alopecia areata. Some clones in this sample may be carry-over from other donors' samples. The chain joins TRBV29-1 to TRBJ1-2; D unclear. Sequencing was performed on whole blood, taken in connection with sensitization to the hapten diphenylcyclopropenone (DPC). The CDR3 is CSVEFRFPHGYTF. The CDR3 coding sequence is TGCAGCGTTGAGTTCAGGTTCCCCCATGGCTACACCTTC.